This T cell receptor beta chain was recovered during a study of long-term antiretroviral therapy in people with HIV. To note about this clone: Its specificity is not known.

Findings and limits, study-wide: Blood specimens, gathered between about 2003 and 2018, were possibly obtained under older ART regimens. Repertoire composition at all time points was dominated by clones that had expanded before ART.

Donors each had at least one pre-ART PBMC sample and at least two post-ART ones. The United States was where all participants with HIV were treated. Running of the v3.0 immunoSEQ assay took place at survey level. The assay was immunoSEQ multiplex PCR, and TCRdb's table has in-frame clones only and misses some. The sample lists 15,000 to 20,000 clones; 80% to 90% were seen once. The material sequenced was unsorted PBMCs, taken 4.2 years after starting antiretroviral therapy. This TCR came from a man aged 50-59 years with HIV.

Here the CDR3 reads CASSQPGGGYNEQFF. The DNA of the CDR3 is TGTGCCAGCAGCCAGCCTGGCGGGGGCTACAATGAGCAGTTCTTC. This rearrangement joins TRBV7-9 to TRBJ2-1, with 7 bases identical to TRBD2. CDR1 and CDR2 from the germline V gene are SEHNR and FQNEAQ (reference sequence). V dropped 5 bases and J dropped 3; count of bases not matched to a gene: 7. CDR3 length: 15 amino acids.